This entry features one T cell receptor (beta chain) sequence. Its target is not known. Stable hyperthyroidism: no ophthalmopathy progression over 18 months of follow-up. Each 10 ml fresh peripheral blood draw supplied the PBMCs. Researchers amplified the TCR beta CDR3 regions from RNA transcripts. HTBI primers were employed in a first-round RT-PCR of the TCR CDR3. TCRdb passed the multiplex PCR reads through MiXCR, listing each CDR3 protein once. Of over 150,000 distinct CDR3 sequences in the sample, around 16% were seen once. This sample is part of a study of T cells in Graves' hyperthyroidism and ophthalmopathy. Broader study findings: The model identified upcoming ophthalmopathy a median approximately six months ahead of onset. Stable hyperthyroidism and ophthalmopathy were separated using 13 V-J signatures.

The CDR3 runs 18 residues. Germline V gene data show CDR1 as SGHRS and CDR2 as YFSETQ. The sequence was collected from a woman aged 45-65 years with Graves' hyperthyroidism. Sequenced: blood. The chain has TRBV5-1 and TRBJ2-5; 11 nucleotides align to TRBD1. The J call may be mistaken, given a closer DNA end match to TRBJ2-1. Written as DNA, the CDR3 is TGCGCCAGCAGCTTGGAAGGGACAGGGGGTCACAGGCAAGAGACCCAGTTCTTC. Encoded protein: CASSLEGTGGHRQETQFF.